A single sample is the source of the 7 T cell receptor beta chains below, sequenced in a study of regulatory T cells in long-lasting Graves disease. Time point in this sample: persistent/refractory GD, antithyroid drugs over 5 years with positive TRAb. The TCR library was prepared using RNA isolated from PBMCs. Arm-PCR of CDR3 regions and iRepertoire HTBI primers were the basis on which TCR beta libraries were built. TCRdb re-called the multiplex PCR reads through MiXCR, storing one row per CDR3 protein. This table holds 650,000 to 700,000 distinct CDR3 sequences, 30% found once. The specimen was peripheral blood mononuclear cells (PBMCs), collected when the disease was refractory, from a patient treated with antithyroid drugs. These receptor sequences come from a female donor with Graves disease.

This clonotype has at least ten counts. V and J are TRBV2 and TRBJ2-3; TRBD1 matches 9 bases. The CDR3 sequence is 16 residues long. The germline gives CDR1 SNHLY, CDR2 FYNNEI. Unmatched junction bases numbered 10, after V lost 6 bases and J lost 3 bases. The CDR3 region has the DNA TGTGCCAGCAGCTCGGGACAGGGAAGAGCGACAGATACGCAGTATTTT. This encodes CASSSGQGRATDTQYF.

In this sample, this clonotype turned up a few times. The V call is TRBV28, the J call TRBJ1-5, with TRBD1 matching 8 bases. CDR1 and CDR2 (germline): MDHEN, SYDVKM. V dropped 5 bases and J dropped 6; count of bases not matched to a gene: 9. CDR3 size: 15 residues. CDR3 bases: TGTGCCAGCAGTCCGCGGACAGGGCATTTTCAGCCCCAGCATTTT. Translation: CASSPRTGHFQPQHF.

In its sample, this clonotype was seen a few times. The chain has TRBV10-2 and TRBJ2-2; TRBD2 matches 9 bases. Germline CDR1 is WSHSY and CDR2 is SAAADI. V lost 0 bases, J lost 1 base, and 3 bases stayed unmatched. There are 17 residues in the CDR3. This chain's CDR3 is CASSESVAGVNTGELFF. Written as DNA, the CDR3 is TGCGCCAGCAGTGAGTCGGTAGCGGGAGTGAACACCGGGGAGCTGTTTTTT.

The chain employs TRBV7-9 and TRBJ2-5; TRBD1 agrees at 9 bases. V dropped 7 bases and J dropped 2; count of bases not matched to a gene: 14. CDR1 SEHNR and CDR2 FQNEAQ come from the germline V gene (reference sequence). The CDR3 runs 17 residues. DNA of the CDR3: TGTGCCAGCACCCCCCCGGACAGGGGACGAGGGCAAGAGACCCAGTACTTC. This translates into CASTPPDRGRGQETQYF.

As for this clonotype: The junction and the germline gene differ at one end; a read error may be behind it. The genes are TRBV20-1 and TRBJ1-2, with D maybe TRBD1 (5 bases). This CDR3 comprises 14 residues. Germline V gene data show CDR1 as DFQATT and CDR2 as SNEGSKA (reference sequence). The CDR3 sequence: CSARDPGGWGGYTF. The CDR3 DNA follows: TGCAGCGCTAGGGATCCTGGGGGTTGGGGCGGCTACACCTTC.

This clonotype was found a few times. The chain uses TRBV20-1 and TRBJ1-5, with 7 bases aligning to TRBD1. Germline V gene lookup returns CDR1 DFQATT and CDR2 SNEGSKA (reference sequence). After removal of 3 bases from V and 0 bases from J, the junction contained 2 bases not matched to a gene. There are 14 residues in the CDR3. CDR3 DNA sequence: TGCAGTGCTAGGGACAGGCATAGCAATCAGCCCCAGCATTTT. Protein product: CSARDRHSNQPQHF.

The sample holds a few counts of this clonotype. The gene calls are TRBV27 and TRBJ2-7; 9 nucleotides align to TRBD1. Germline V gives CDR1 MNHEY, CDR2 SMNVEV (reference sequence). The trim removed 8 bases at V and 5 bases at J, leaving 7 bases unmatched. The CDR3 covers 13 residues. This CDR3 reads CASRRDRVNEQYF. CDR3 sequence (DNA): TGTGCCAGCCGACGGGACAGGGTTAACGAGCAGTACTTC.